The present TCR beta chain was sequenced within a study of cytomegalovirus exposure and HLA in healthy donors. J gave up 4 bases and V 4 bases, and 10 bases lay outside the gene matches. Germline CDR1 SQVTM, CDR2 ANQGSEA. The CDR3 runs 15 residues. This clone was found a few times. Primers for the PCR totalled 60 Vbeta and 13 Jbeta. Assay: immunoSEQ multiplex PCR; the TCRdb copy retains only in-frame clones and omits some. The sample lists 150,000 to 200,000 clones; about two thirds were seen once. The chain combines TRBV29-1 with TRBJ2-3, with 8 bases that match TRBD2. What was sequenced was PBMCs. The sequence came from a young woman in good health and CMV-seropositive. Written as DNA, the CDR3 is TGCAGCGTTGGGAAGGGTCACGGGAGGGCAGATACGCAGTATTTT. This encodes CSVGKGHGRADTQYF.